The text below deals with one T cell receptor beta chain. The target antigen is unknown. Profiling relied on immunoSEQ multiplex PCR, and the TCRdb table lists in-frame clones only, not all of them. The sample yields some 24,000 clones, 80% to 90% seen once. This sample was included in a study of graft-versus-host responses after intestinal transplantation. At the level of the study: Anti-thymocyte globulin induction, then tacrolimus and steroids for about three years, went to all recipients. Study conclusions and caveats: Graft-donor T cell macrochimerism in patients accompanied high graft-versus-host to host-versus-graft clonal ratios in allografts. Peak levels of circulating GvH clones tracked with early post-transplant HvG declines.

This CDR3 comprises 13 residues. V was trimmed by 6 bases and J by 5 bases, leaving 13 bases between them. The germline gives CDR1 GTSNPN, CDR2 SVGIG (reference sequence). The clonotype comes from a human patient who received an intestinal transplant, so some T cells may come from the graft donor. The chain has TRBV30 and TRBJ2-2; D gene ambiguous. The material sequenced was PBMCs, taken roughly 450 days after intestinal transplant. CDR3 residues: CACPPLITGELFF. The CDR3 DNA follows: TGTGCCTGCCCCCCACTTATTACCGGGGAGCTGTTTTTT. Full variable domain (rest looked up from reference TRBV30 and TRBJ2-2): SQTIHQWPATLVQPVGSPLSLECTVEGTSNPNLYWYRQAAGRGLQLLFYSVGIGQISSEVPQNLSASRPQDRQFILSSKKLLLSDSGFYLCACPPLITGELFFGEGSRLTVL.